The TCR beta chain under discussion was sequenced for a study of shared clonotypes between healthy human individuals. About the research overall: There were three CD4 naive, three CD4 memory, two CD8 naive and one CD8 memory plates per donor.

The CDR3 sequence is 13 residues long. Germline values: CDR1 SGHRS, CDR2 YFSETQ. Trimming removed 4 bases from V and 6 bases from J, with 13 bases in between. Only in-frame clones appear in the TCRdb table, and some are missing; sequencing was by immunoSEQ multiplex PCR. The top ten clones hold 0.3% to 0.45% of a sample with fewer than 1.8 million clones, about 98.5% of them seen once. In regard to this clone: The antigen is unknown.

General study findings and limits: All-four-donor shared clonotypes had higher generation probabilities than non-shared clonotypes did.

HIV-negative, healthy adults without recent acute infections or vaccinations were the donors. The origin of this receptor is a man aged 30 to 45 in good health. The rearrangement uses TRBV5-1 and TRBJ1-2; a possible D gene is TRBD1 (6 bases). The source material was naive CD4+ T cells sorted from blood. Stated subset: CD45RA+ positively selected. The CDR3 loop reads CASSARPGDGYTF. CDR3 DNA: TGCGCCAGCAGCGCCCGTCCAGGGGATGGCTACACCTTC.